Presented here are 30 T cell receptor beta chains from one specimen sequenced in a study of cytomegalovirus exposure and HLA in healthy donors (TCRdb year 2017). Receptor libraries were prepared by the immunoSEQ multiplex PCR assay. A mixture of 60 forward primers for TCR Vbeta segments and 13 reverse primers for TCR Jbeta segments was used in the multiplex PCR. Here the immuneACCESS table is served through TCRdb, limited to in-frame sequences with V and J called. Missing clones are a known gap in these copies; in checked studies unresolved V genes cover under half, and the rest lacks a known reason. In all, the sample holds 220,000 or so clones, and approximately 85% of those were seen once. Less than 3.5% of the sample belongs to the ten largest clones. The specimen sequenced was PBMCs. Source of these receptors: a woman aged 35 to 49 in good health and CMV-seronegative.

The sample holds one count of this clone. The chain uses TRBV27 and TRBJ1-2; TRBD1 might be the D (6 bases). Trimming pared 5 bases from V and 7 bases from J, leaving 17 bases between. The CDR3 is 14 amino acids. Germline CDR1 is MNHEY and CDR2 is SMNVEV (reference sequence). The chain's CDR3 is CASSLGGGQGGYTF. The CDR3 nucleotides read TGTGCCAGCAGTCTCGGCGGGGGGCAAGGTGGCTACACCTTC.

This rearrangement joins TRBV5-1 to TRBJ1-1, with D possibly TRBD1 on 5 matching bases. CDR3 length equals 16 residues. Germline V lookup: CDR1 SGHRS, CDR2 YFSETQ. V lost 3 bases and J lost 3, with 18 bases in between. Here the CDR3 reads CASSSLQETGDTEAFF. The CDR3 nucleotides read TGCGCCAGCAGCTCATTACAGGAAACGGGCGACACTGAAGCTTTCTTT.

This chain uses TRBV19 with TRBJ1-2, with 7 bases matching TRBD1. V lost 5 bases, J lost 1 base, and 10 bases stayed unmatched. CDR1 is LNHDA and CDR2 is SQIVND in the germline V gene (reference sequence). This CDR3 is 16 amino acids long. The CDR3 DNA follows: TGTGCCAGTAGTGTGCGCCGGGACAGCAATAACTATGGCTACACCTTC. Encoded protein: CASSVRRDSNNYGYTF.

This CDR3 reads CASSLVIGLADSTNTGELFF. CDR3 DNA: TGCGCCAGCAGCTTGGTTATAGGACTAGCAGACTCCACGAACACCGGGGAGCTGTTTTTT. The chain has TRBV5-1 and TRBJ2-2, with 8 nucleotides matching TRBD2. Germline V CDR1 and CDR2: SGHRS, YFSETQ. Trimming took 0 bases from V and 0 from J; bases not matched to a gene: 13. This CDR3 is built from 20 residues.

The chain carries TRBV7-8 and TRBJ1-5; D is ambiguous. Per the germline V gene, CDR1 is SGHVS and CDR2 is FQNEAQ. Trimming removed 3 bases at V and 4 bases at J, with 10 bases between. The CDR3 loop spans 14 amino acids. This CDR3 is CASSFEQNNQPQHF. DNA for the CDR3: TGTGCCAGCAGCTTCGAACAGAATAATCAGCCCCAGCATTTT.

The chain is built from TRBV25-1 and TRBJ2-5, with 7 bases matching TRBD2. The CDR3 runs 13 residues. CDR1 is MGHDK and CDR2 is SYGVNS in the germline V gene. With 7 bases clipped from V and 11 bases from J, the junction kept 13 bases outside the gene matches. The CDR3, as DNA: TGTGCCAGCACGGCTGGAGGGCGGCGGGGGCAGTACTTC. Its protein product is CASTAGGRRGQYF.

The chain links TRBV6-4 to TRBJ1-2; D is perhaps TRBD1 (5 bases). Trimming removed 0 bases from V and 6 bases from J, with 11 bases in between. The CDR3 covers 14 residues. Germline loops: CDR1 MRHNA, CDR2 SNTAGT. CDR3 sequence reads: CASSDSGDPNGYTF. DNA for the CDR3: TGTGCCAGCAGTGACTCAGGGGATCCGAATGGCTACACCTTC.

The J gene is TRBJ2-5, the V gene TRBV30, with 9 bases matching TRBD1. Germline CDR1 reads GTSNPN; CDR2 reads SVGIG (reference sequence). This CDR3 is built from 14 residues. J lost 5 bases, V lost 5 bases, and 9 bases had no gene match. As DNA, the CDR3 is TGTGCCTGGGGGCCCGGACAGGGGATGGAGACCCAGTACTTC. Translating it yields CAWGPGQGMETQYF.

V gene TRBV4-1 combines with J gene TRBJ1-1; 11 nucleotides match TRBD1. Germline V gives CDR1 MGHRA, CDR2 YSYEKL. J gave up 5 bases and V 3 bases, and 11 bases lay outside the gene matches. CDR3 length: 17 amino acids. CDR3 residues: CASSQMGTGGSLTEAFF. The DNA of the CDR3 is TGCGCCAGCAGCCAGATGGGGACAGGGGGTAGTTTAACTGAAGCTTTCTTT.

V is TRBV30 and J is TRBJ2-5; 8 nucleotides match TRBD2. V was clipped by 2 bases and J by 4 bases; unmatched bases: 6. Germline CDR1 GTSNPN, CDR2 SVGIG (reference sequence). The CDR3 contains 14 residues. CDR3 sequence reads: CAWSTGRGRETQYF. For the CDR3, the DNA is TGTGCCTGGAGTACCGGGAGGGGTAGAGAGACCCAGTACTTC.

The chain joins TRBV2 to TRBJ2-7, with D possibly TRBD2 on 6 matching bases. The CDR3 loop spans 12 amino acids. The germline V gene has CDR1 SNHLY and CDR2 FYNNEI. Between the trimmed V and J ends, which lost 2 bases and 7 bases, there was a span of 9 bases. This CDR3 is CASSERGREQYF. The CDR3 DNA sequence: TGTGCCAGCAGTGAACGAGGGAGGGAGCAGTACTTC.

This chain links TRBV30 with TRBJ1-2, with D unclear. The CDR3 loop spans 11 amino acids. Trimming left V 5 bases short and J 7 bases short, with 11 bases between. CDR1 is GTSNPN and CDR2 is SVGIG in the germline V gene (reference sequence). The CDR3 DNA is TGTGCCTGGTCCAGAATCCGTGGCTACACCTTC. This gives the protein CAWSRIRGYTF.

V gene TRBV9 combines with J gene TRBJ2-3, with unresolved D. The CDR3 is 14 residues long. CDR1 is SGDLS and CDR2 is YYNGEE in the germline V gene. Trimming removed 1 base from V and 2 bases from J, with 8 bases in between. CDR3 sequence: CASSVSHYTDTQYF. The CDR3 coding sequence is TGTGCCAGCAGCGTATCTCACTACACAGATACGCAGTATTTT.

This chain links TRBV2 with TRBJ1-5; D gene uncertain. Germline CDR1 and CDR2: SNHLY and FYNNEI. The CDR3 length is 14 residues. Trimming pared 5 bases from V and 6 bases from J, leaving 14 bases between. CDR3 DNA: TGTGCCAGCAGTCCGGAGGTCTCCGCTCAGCCCCAGCATTTT. Translated: CASSPEVSAQPQHF.

CDR3 in DNA: TGTGCCAGTCTTTCGGAGGGGAACACTGAAGCTTTCTTT. It translates to CASLSEGNTEAFF. V gene TRBV19 combines with J gene TRBJ1-1; D call uncertain. Germline loops: CDR1 LNHDA, CDR2 SQIVND (reference sequence). V was cut by 8 bases and J by 1 base, with 11 bases left in between. The CDR3 is 13 amino acids.

V gene TRBV30 combines with J gene TRBJ1-6; no reliable D call. CDR3 length equals 15 residues. From germline, CDR1 is GTSNPN and CDR2 SVGIG (reference sequence). V was clipped by 4 bases and J by 0 bases, with 10 bases between them. CDR3 DNA sequence: TGTGCCTGGACCGAGCTGAGCTCCTATAATTCACCCCTCCACTTT. As protein: CAWTELSSYNSPLHF.

The chain links TRBV5-1 to TRBJ1-5; no firm D call. Germline V gene sequence: CDR1 SGHRS, CDR2 YFSETQ. V dropped 5 bases and J dropped 3 bases, with 9 bases sitting between them. CDR3 length: 13 amino acids. For the CDR3, the DNA is TGCGCCAGCAGGAGGAGTGACAATCAGCCCCAGCATTTT. It specifies CASRRSDNQPQHF.

This chain joins TRBV7-2 and TRBJ2-5; D remains ambiguous. This CDR3 region has 13 residues. Trimming cost V 5 bases and J 5 bases, with 12 bases left between them. Germline CDR1 reads SGHTA; CDR2 reads FQGNSA. CDR3 region: CASSTTSKETQYF. CDR3 nucleotide sequence: TGTGCCAGCAGCACAACCTCGAAGGAGACCCAGTACTTC. Drawing the rest from reference TRBV7-2 and TRBJ2-5, the complete variable domain is GAGVSQSPSNKVTEKGKDVELRCDPISGHTALYWYRQSLGQGLEFLIYFQGNSAPDKSGLPSDRFSAERTGGSVSTLTIQRTQQEDSAVYLCASSTTSKETQYFGPGTRLLVL.

This clone turned up a few times. This chain links TRBV2 with TRBJ2-2; TRBD1 might be the D (5 bases). The V and J ends lost 5 bases and 7 bases respectively, with 11 bases between them. Germline CDR1 is SNHLY and CDR2 is FYNNEI. The CDR3 consists of 13 residues. CDR3 in DNA: TGTGCCAGCAGTCGACAGCCAGGCGGGGAGCTGTTTTTT. It encodes CASSRQPGGELFF.

The gene calls are TRBV14 and TRBJ2-1; 7 positions agree with TRBD2. The CDR3 has 16 residues. V lost 4 bases to trimming and J lost 0 bases; unmatched junction nucleotides: 6. Germline CDR1 reads SGHDN; CDR2 reads FVKESK. Here the CDR3 reads CASSPPGLFSYNEQFF. In nucleotides, the CDR3 is TGTGCCAGCAGCCCACCGGGACTATTCTCCTACAATGAGCAGTTCTTC.

The chain combines TRBV5-1 with TRBJ2-7; 8 bases are a match to TRBD1. This CDR3 comprises 14 residues. V lost 0 bases, J lost 4 bases, and 3 bases stayed unmatched. The germline CDR1 and CDR2 sequences are SGHRS and YFSETQ. This chain's CDR3 is CASSLEGTGYEQYF. The CDR3 DNA reads TGCGCCAGCAGCTTGGAGGGGACAGGATACGAGCAGTACTTC.

The chain links TRBV28 to TRBJ1-2; no firm D call. Germline CDR1 and CDR2: MDHEN and SYDVKM. The CDR3 contains 12 residues. For the CDR3, the DNA is TGTCTAACCGGTCTTACTAACTATGGCTACACCTTC. Its translation: CLTGLTNYGYTF.

The V and J genes are TRBV7-2 and TRBJ2-1; TRBD2 is a possible D gene (5 bases). Germline V lookup: CDR1 SGHTA, CDR2 FQGNSA. The CDR3 length is 15 residues. Trimming removed 6 bases at V and 4 bases at J, with 16 bases between. In nucleotides, the CDR3 is TGTGCCAGCAGTCCCGGAGGCTCCATTTACAATGAGCAGTTCTTC. Translation gives CASSPGGSIYNEQFF.

This clone was found a few times. The rearrangement links TRBV2 to TRBJ2-1; the D gene is possibly TRBD1 (6 bases). CDR1 is SNHLY, CDR2 FYNNEI, per germline. Between the trimmed V and J ends, which lost 6 bases and 0 bases, there was a span of 9 bases. This CDR3 region has 14 residues. The CDR3 coding sequence is TGTGCCAGCAGAGGGACAAGCTCCTACAATGAGCAGTTCTTC. It is translated as CASRGTSSYNEQFF.

CDR3 coding DNA: TGTGCCAGCAGACACAGGACTAGCGGAGTCCCACAAGAGACCCAGTACTTC. As protein: CASRHRTSGVPQETQYF. The genes are TRBV28 and TRBJ2-5, with 10 bases that match TRBD2. CDR3 length: 17 residues. J gave up 2 bases and V 6 bases, and 12 bases lay outside the gene matches. Germline assignment: CDR1 MDHEN and CDR2 SYDVKM. Full variable domain (missing parts from reference TRBV28 and TRBJ2-5): DVKVTQSSRYLVKRTGEKVFLECVQDMDHENMFWYRQDPGLGLRLIYFSYDVKMKEKGDIPEGYSVSREKKERFSLILESASTNQTSMYLCASRHRTSGVPQETQYFGPGTRLLVL.

This chain joins TRBV11-2 and TRBJ2-7, with 7 positions matching TRBD2. Germline assignment: CDR1 SGHAT and CDR2 FQNNGV. V lost 5 bases to trimming and J lost 0 bases; unmatched junction nucleotides: 19. This CDR3 is built from 19 residues. CDR3 sequence (DNA): TGTGCCAGCAGCCCCATTAGTAGAGGGAGAGCGGGGAGCTCCTACGAGCAGTACTTC. Its protein is CASSPISRGRAGSSYEQYF.

V and J are TRBV30 and TRBJ2-5; D is perhaps TRBD1 (5 bases). The germline CDR1 and CDR2 sequences are GTSNPN and SVGIG (reference sequence). CDR3 size: 12 residues. V was cut by 4 bases and J by 5 bases, with 11 bases left in between. The CDR3 DNA reads TGTGCCTGGATCCAATCAGGGGAGACCCAGTACTTC. Its translation: CAWIQSGETQYF.

The rearrangement links TRBV10-3 to TRBJ1-3, with D unclear. Germline CDR1 reads ENHRY; CDR2 reads SYGVKD. CDR3 length equals 17 residues. The germline V and J ends were trimmed by 2 bases and 0 bases, with 14 bases remaining between them. The DNA of the CDR3 is TGTGCCATCAGTGAGATAATAGACTCTGGCTCTGGAAACACCATATATTTT. Its protein is CAISEIIDSGSGNTIYF.

The rearrangement links TRBV19 to TRBJ2-7, with TRBD1 identical over 10 bases. Germline loops: CDR1 LNHDA, CDR2 SQIVND (reference sequence). The CDR3 is made up of 12 amino acids. V was clipped by 11 bases and J by 3 bases; unmatched bases: 4. The CDR3 bases are TGTGCCGTAGGGACAGGGGTCTACGAGCAGTACTTC. Its translation: CAVGTGVYEQYF.

This clone occurred a few times. The genes are TRBV25-1 and TRBJ2-4; perhaps TRBD2 as D (5 bases). The V and J ends lost 5 bases and 7 bases respectively, with 9 bases between them. CDR1 is MGHDK, CDR2 SYGVNS, per germline. The CDR3 has 12 amino acids. The CDR3 DNA follows: TGTGCCAGCAGTTTTTCGGGGAACATTCAGTACTTC. Encoded protein: CASSFSGNIQYF.